The present entry profiles one T cell receptor beta chain with its context. Its cognate antigen is unknown. It differs at one base from a far larger clone, so likely a read error. The CDR3 covers 17 residues. Germline loops: CDR1 MRHNA, CDR2 SNTAGT. The data derive from a study of regulatory T cells in long-lasting Graves disease. Study results and limitations: Persistent disease preferred TRBV28, TRBJ1-2 and TRBJ2-5.

Stated time point: persistent/refractory GD, antithyroid drugs over 5 years with positive TRAb. Isolated PBMC RNA provided the starting material for the TCR library. HTBI primers from iRepertoire and Arm-PCR of CDR3 regions yielded the TCR beta libraries. From the multiplex PCR reads, TCRdb called clonotypes with MiXCR, one entry per CDR3 protein. This sample has about 310,000 distinct CDR3 sequences, with under 25% found just once. V is TRBV6-4 and J is TRBJ2-7; 11 positions agree with TRBD2. Here the sequenced sample was peripheral blood mononuclear cells (PBMCs), taken when the disease was refractory, from a patient treated with antithyroid drugs. The clonotype was recovered from a female donor with Graves disease. CDR3 DNA: TGTGTCAGCAGTTACCTTACCACTAGCGGGAGCATCGACGAGCAGTACTTC. As protein: CVSSYLTTSGSIDEQYF.